The 20 T cell receptor beta chains below all came from one sample that was sequenced in a study of tumor-infiltrating lymphocytes in primary liver carcinoma. The blood RNA (from unsorted whole blood) was obtained, and germline DNA was also extracted. TCR beta cDNA was reverse-transcribed from about 500 ng of total RNA. The reaction used a constant-region primer and ProtoScript II reverse transcriptase. Three nested multiplex PCR rounds, a slightly modified ARM-PCR method, built the TCR beta libraries. Use of TRBV1-TRBV30 forward primers with a C-beta reverse primer characterized the first two PCR rounds, which lasted 10 cycles each. TCRdb used MiXCR to reprocess the multiplex PCR reads, holding one entry per CDR3 protein. The repertoire holds some 180,000 distinct CDR3 sequences, approximately 60% seen once, with 70% to 80% in the top ten. The sequenced material came from peripheral blood. Every receptor here comes from a man aged 40-49 years with primary liver carcinoma and hepatitis B virus infection.

V gene TRBV12-3 or TRBV12-4 combines with J gene TRBJ1-1; a possible D gene is TRBD1 (5 bases). The CDR3 totals 14 residues. Between the trimmed V and J ends, which lost 3 bases and 4 bases, there was a span of 12 bases. CDR3 in DNA: TGTGCCAGCAGTTTCGGCGGGGCGTGCACTGAAGCTTTCTTT. Translating it yields CASSFGGACTEAFF.

The chain carries TRBV29-1 and TRBJ2-7; D possibly corresponds to TRBD1 (5 bases). V lost 6 bases, J lost 1 base, and 19 bases lay in between. Germline CDR1 is SQVTM and CDR2 is ANQGSEA. This CDR3 is built from 15 residues. The CDR3 bases are TGCAGCGTAGGAAAGTTGACAGTGGGATCCTACGAGCAGTACTTC. Its translation: CSVGKLTVGSYEQYF.

Concerning this clonotype itself: This could be a read error, since a much larger clone is one nucleotide away. This chain joins TRBV6-1 and TRBJ2-7; D not certain. The V and J ends lost 2 bases and 0 bases respectively, with 5 bases between them. Germline V gene sequence: CDR1 MNHNS, CDR2 SASEGT. There are 13 residues in the CDR3. This chain's CDR3 is CASSERSSYEQYF. CDR3 in DNA: TGTGCCAGCAGTGAACGGAGCTCCTACGAGCAGTACTTC.

As to this clonotype: A much larger clone differs by one base, so this may be a read error. The chain joins TRBV29-1 to TRBJ2-7; D perhaps matches TRBD2 (5 bases). V lost 7 bases and J lost 7, with 20 bases in between. This CDR3 region has 13 residues. Germline V lookup: CDR1 SQVTM, CDR2 ANQGSEA. The CDR3 nucleotides are TGCAGCGCTCCTGAGGCCGGGAAGGGAGAGCAGTACTTC. Amino acids: CSAPEAGKGEQYF.

This clonotype showed up just a few times. A much more abundant neighbour one base away suggests this may be a read error. In DNA, the CDR3 is TGCGCCAGCAGCCAAGATCTAGCGAGACGCTCCTCCAGAGAGACCCAGTACTTC. This gives the protein CASSQDLARRSSRETQYF. V gene TRBV4-1 combines with J gene TRBJ2-5; D might be TRBD2 (6 bases). Germline values: CDR1 MGHRA, CDR2 YSYEKL. V dropped 0 bases and J dropped 4 bases, with 21 bases sitting between them. CDR3 size: 18 residues.

There are a few counts of this clonotype. This sequence joins TRBV7-8 and TRBJ2-7; 8 nucleotides agree with TRBD1. The CDR3 loop spans 15 amino acids. V lost 1 base and J lost 1; bases outside the gene matches: 3. CDR1 and CDR2 (germline): SGHVS, FQNEAQ. In nucleotides, the CDR3 is TGTGCCAGCAGCTTAGATCGGACAGGGTCCTACGAGCAGTACTTC. Translating it yields CASSLDRTGSYEQYF.

The J gene is TRBJ2-4, the V gene TRBV11-2, with a possible D match to TRBD1 (6 bases). V gave up 5 bases and J gave up 15 bases, with 17 bases separating them. This CDR3 has 12 amino acids. Germline V CDR1 and CDR2: SGHAT, FQNNGV. CDR3 loop: CASSVGTPFRYF. The DNA of the CDR3 is TGTGCCAGCAGCGTGGGGACACCTTTTCGGTACTTC.

This clonotype was counted between two and nine times. This chain links TRBV6-2 or TRBV6-3 with TRBJ2-6, with a tentative D call TRBD2 (5 bases). This CDR3 contains 15 residues. V was pared by 5 bases and J by 0 bases, with 8 bases between. CDR1 and CDR2 from the germline V gene are MNHEY and SVGEGT. CDR3 coding DNA: TGTGCCAGCAGTCCTAGCCACTCTGGGGCCAACGTCCTGACTTTC. As protein: CASSPSHSGANVLTF.

A remark on this clonotype: At one boundary the junction diverges from the germline segment, which might be a read error. CDR3 protein: CSVEEGVSGGKLLF. CDR3 in DNA: TGCAGCGTTGAAGAGGGGGTTAGTGGGGGAAAACTGCTTTTT. The chain links TRBV29-1 to TRBJ1-4; a possible D gene is TRBD1 (5 bases). This CDR3 is built from 14 residues. Germline V gene data show CDR1 as SQVTM and CDR2 as ANQGSEA.

Concerning this clonotype itself: A read error may produce the germline difference seen at one junction end. V usage is TRBV11-2 and J usage is TRBJ2-7; D gene uncertain. This CDR3 is 14 amino acids long. CDR1 SGHAT and CDR2 FQNNGV come from the germline V gene. CDR3 in DNA: TGTGCCAGCAACTTAACTGATACTACCTACGAGCAGTACTTC. Protein: CASNLTDTTYEQYF.

The V gene is TRBV29-1, the J gene TRBJ1-1; D unresolved. CDR1 and CDR2 (germline): SQVTM, ANQGSEA. Trimming took off 7 bases at V and 4 bases at J, with 16 bases between the two ends. The CDR3 loop spans 13 amino acids. The CDR3 sequence: CSAVVQEATEAFF. CDR3 nucleotides: TGCAGCGCCGTGGTGCAGGAAGCCACTGAAGCTTTCTTT.

The CDR3 sequence is CASSFGVLYEQYF. CDR3 DNA sequence: TGTGCCAGCAGTTTTGGGGTTTTGTACGAGCAGTACTTC. This rearrangement joins TRBV27 to TRBJ2-7, with D hard to call. V gave up 3 bases and J gave up 4 bases, with 10 bases separating them. CDR1 and CDR2 from the germline V gene are MNHEY and SMNVEV (reference sequence). There are 13 residues in the CDR3.

This clonotype was seen at least ten times. V gene TRBV11-2 combines with J gene TRBJ2-7; D remains unclear. Trimming removed 5 bases at V and 0 bases at J, with 5 bases between. Germline V CDR1 and CDR2: SGHAT, FQNNGV. The CDR3 length is 12 residues. In DNA form, the CDR3 reads TGTGCCAGCAGCCCCAGCTCCTACGAGCAGTACTTC. Its translation: CASSPSSYEQYF.

This clonotype has more than one count but fewer than ten. A much larger clone differs by one base, so this may be a read error. V gene TRBV11-2 combines with J gene TRBJ2-2; 8 positions agree with TRBD2. Trimming cost V 5 bases and J 7 bases; bases outside gene matches: 6. Germline-derived CDR1 and CDR2 are SGHAT and FQNNGV. There are 14 residues in the CDR3. CDR3 amino acids: CASSTGGAVGELFF. The CDR3 DNA reads as TGTGCCAGCAGCACGGGAGGGGCGGTCGGGGAGCTGTTTTTT.

This clonotype has a count of ten or more. The chain recombines TRBV11-2 with TRBJ2-5; 12 nucleotides agree with TRBD1. The CDR3 totals 15 residues. CDR1 SGHAT and CDR2 FQNNGV come from the germline V gene. V dropped 3 bases and J dropped 7; count of bases not matched to a gene: 6. The CDR3 here is CASSLGQGAFRTQYF. CDR3 in DNA: TGTGCCAGCAGCTTGGGACAGGGGGCGTTTCGGACCCAGTACTTC.

In this sample, this clonotype turned up a few times. The V gene is TRBV6-5, the J gene TRBJ1-1, with D perhaps matching TRBD1 (6 bases). Germline V gene sequence: CDR1 MNHEY, CDR2 SVGAGI. Trimming took off 5 bases at V and 5 bases at J, with 12 bases between the two ends. There are 13 residues in the CDR3. This CDR3 reads CASSTGRGTEAFF. The CDR3 DNA is TGTGCCAGCAGTACAGGGAGAGGTACTGAAGCTTTCTTT.

Notes on this clonotype: Since a much larger clone is just one base distant, this may be a read error. The rearrangement joins TRBV12-5 to TRBJ2-3; a weak D match, TRBD1 (5 bases). This CDR3 is built from 11 residues. Germline loops: CDR1 LGHNT, CDR2 FRNRAP. The CDR3 sequence: CASGWGDTHYF. DNA of the CDR3: TGTGCTAGTGGTTGGGGCGATACGCACTATTTT.

The chain employs TRBV29-1 and TRBJ2-7; 7 bases match TRBD2. The CDR3 consists of 17 residues. V dropped 0 bases and J dropped 2; count of bases not matched to a gene: 13. Germline assignment: CDR1 SQVTM and CDR2 ANQGSEA. In DNA, the CDR3 is TGCAGCGTTGAAGAGTTTAGGAGACTAGCAGGTACCTACGAGCAGTACTTC. It translates to CSVEEFRRLAGTYEQYF.

V usage is TRBV30 and J usage is TRBJ1-2; D is unclear. The CDR3 extends over 12 amino acids. Trimming removed 6 bases from V and 5 bases from J, with 13 bases in between. Germline-derived CDR1 and CDR2 are GTSNPN and SVGIG (reference sequence). This chain's CDR3 is CACSHSYYGYTF. The CDR3 nucleotides are TGTGCCTGTTCCCATTCCTATTATGGCTACACCTTC.

V gene TRBV4-2 combines with J gene TRBJ2-7, with TRBD2 matching 7 bases. In germline, CDR1 is LGHNA, CDR2 YNFKEQ. The length of the CDR3 is 14 residues. After removal of 4 bases from V and 3 bases from J, the junction contained 6 bases not matched to a gene. The CDR3 sequence is CASSPREDLYEQYF. The CDR3 region has the DNA TGTGCCAGCAGCCCTCGGGAGGACCTCTACGAGCAGTACTTC.